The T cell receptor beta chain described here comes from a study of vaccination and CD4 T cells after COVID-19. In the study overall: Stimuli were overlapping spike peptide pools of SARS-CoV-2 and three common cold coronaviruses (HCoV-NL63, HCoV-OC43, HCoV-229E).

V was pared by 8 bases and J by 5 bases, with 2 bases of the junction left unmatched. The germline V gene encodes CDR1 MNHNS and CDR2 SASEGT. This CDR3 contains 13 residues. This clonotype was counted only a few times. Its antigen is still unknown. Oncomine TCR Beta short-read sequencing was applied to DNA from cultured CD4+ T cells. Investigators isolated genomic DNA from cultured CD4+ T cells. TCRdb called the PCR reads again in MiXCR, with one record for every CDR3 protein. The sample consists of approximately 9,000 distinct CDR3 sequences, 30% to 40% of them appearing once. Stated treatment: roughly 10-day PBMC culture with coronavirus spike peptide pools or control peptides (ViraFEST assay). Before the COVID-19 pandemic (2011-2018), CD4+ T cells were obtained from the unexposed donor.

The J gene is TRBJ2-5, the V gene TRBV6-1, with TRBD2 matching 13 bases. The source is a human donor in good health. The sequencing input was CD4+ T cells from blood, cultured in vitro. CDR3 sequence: CASGLAGEETQYF. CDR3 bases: TGTGCCAGCGGACTAGCGGGAGAGGAGACCCAGTACTTC.